The rows below give T cell receptor beta chains drawn from one sample of a study of cytomegalovirus exposure and HLA in healthy donors. TCRdb keeps only in-frame clones here, not all; method: immunoSEQ multiplex PCR. The sample records some 330,000 clones, around 86% being singletons. The specimen sequenced was PBMCs. Source of these receptors: a woman younger than 35 in good health and CMV-seronegative. CDR3s include the opening cysteine and the closing phenylalanine or tryptophan. The D gene is left open where the match is weak. Clone size appears in some rows only: once, few, many, or a class for an expanded clone.

j_call d_call v_call clone_size cdr3_aa cdr3_nt
TRBJ2-3 TRBD2 TRBV2 . CASEGRRTLREGGDTQYF TGTGCCAGCGAGGGACGGCGAACCCTGCGGGAGGGAGGCGATACGCAGTATTTT
TRBJ2-1 TRBD2 TRBV4-2 . CASSQETSGNYNEQFF TGTGCCAGCAGCCAAGAAACTAGCGGGAACTACAATGAGCAGTTCTTC
TRBJ1-2 TRBD1 TRBV7-8 . CASSITGTGPYGYTF TGTGCCAGCAGCATCACCGGGACAGGGCCCTATGGCTACACCTTC
TRBJ2-2 . TRBV7-8 . CASSPQGNTGELFF TGTGCCAGCAGCCCACAGGGGAACACCGGGGAGCTGTTTTTT
TRBJ2-3 . TRBV5-1 . CASSVYRASVDTQYF TGCGCCAGCAGCGTTTACAGGGCTTCGGTAGATACGCAGTATTTT
TRBJ1-5 . TRBV18 . CASSPEAAFSQPQHF TGTGCCAGCTCACCAGAAGCGGCCTTTTCCCAGCCCCAGCATTTT
TRBJ1-5 TRBD1 TRBV27 . CASSPSRDRGPQHF TGTGCCAGCAGTCCTAGCCGGGACAGGGGGCCCCAGCATTTT
TRBJ2-7 TRBD2 TRBV7-9 . CASSSLVGSPSGVSYEQYF TGTGCCAGCAGCTCCCTCGTGGGATCTCCTAGCGGCGTCTCCTACGAGCAGTACTTC
TRBJ1-5 TRBD1 TRBV5-6 . CASSSRAPGTGGRNQPQHF TGTGCCAGCAGCTCCCGGGCGCCCGGGACAGGGGGCCGGAATCAGCCCCAGCATTTT
TRBJ2-1 TRBD2 TRBV28 . CASSFAGEVNEQFF TGTGCCAGCAGTTTTGCGGGGGAGGTCAATGAGCAGTTCTTC
TRBJ2-3 . TRBV2 . CASSEGWAGHQPSTDTQYF TGTGCCAGCAGTGAAGGGTGGGCAGGCCACCAGCCTAGCACAGATACGCAGTATTTT
TRBJ2-7 . TRBV10-3 . CAISDEGRGSYEQYF TGTGCCATCAGTGATGAAGGGAGAGGCTCCTACGAGCAGTACTTC
TRBJ1-2 . TRBV28 . CASTGVGYTF TGTGCCAGCACGGGAGTGGGCTACACCTTC
TRBJ2-1 . TRBV9 . CASSVEARDNEQFF TGTGCCAGCAGCGTAGAGGCTAGAGACAATGAGCAGTTCTTC
TRBJ2-3 TRBD2 TRBV6-1 . CASSEYRLAGGDTQYF TGTGCCAGCAGTGAATATCGTCTAGCGGGAGGTGATACGCAGTATTTT
TRBJ1-5 . TRBV5-4 . CASSLDRVNQPQHF TGTGCCAGCAGCTTGGACAGGGTAAATCAGCCCCAGCATTTT
TRBJ2-3 . TRBV18 . CASSPLSSTDTQYF TGTGCCAGCTCACCACTTTCTAGCACAGATACGCAGTATTTT
TRBJ2-7 . TRBV28 . CASSLMRAHEQYF TGTGCCAGCAGTCTCATGAGGGCCCACGAGCAGTACTTC
TRBJ2-7 TRBD1 TRBV9 . CASSSWTGDYEQYF TGTGCCAGCAGCTCTTGGACAGGGGACTACGAGCAGTACTTC
TRBJ1-1 TRBD1 TRBV30 . CAWSHTTGGTEAFF TGTGCCTGGAGCCACACTACAGGGGGCACTGAAGCTTTCTTT
TRBJ2-7 . TRBV9 . CASSVGGEYEQYF TGTGCCAGCAGCGTAGGGGGCGAATACGAGCAGTACTTC
TRBJ2-1 . TRBV27 . CASSLSPPSSYNEQFF TGTGCCAGCAGTTTATCTCCCCCGAGCTCCTACAATGAGCAGTTCTTC
TRBJ2-3 . TRBV25-1 . CASSVRDSRTDTQYF TGTGCCAGCAGTGTGCGGGACAGCCGCACAGATACGCAGTATTTT
TRBJ1-2 TRBD1 TRBV6-5 . CASSWRQGTGYTF TGTGCCAGCAGTTGGAGACAGGGTACTGGCTACACCTTC
TRBJ2-3 TRBD2 TRBV6-5 . CASTPRGGLTDTQYF TGTGCCAGCACCCCTCGGGGGGGCCTCACAGATACGCAGTATTTT
TRBJ1-4 TRBD1 TRBV6-5 once CASSWTGYEKLFF TGTGCCAGCAGTTGGACAGGGTATGAAAAACTGTTTTTT
TRBJ2-5 . TRBV27 once CASSLSGRGTETQYF TGTGCCAGCAGTTTATCTGGCAGGGGAACGGAGACCCAGTACTTC
TRBJ2-7 . TRBV15 once CATSRDPQGSYEQYF TGTGCCACCAGCAGAGATCCGCAGGGCTCCTACGAGCAGTACTTC
TRBJ1-1 . TRBV20-1 . CSARERSGAFF TGCAGTGCTAGAGAAAGGAGTGGGGCTTTCTTT
TRBJ2-7 . TRBV11-1 . CASSLSGAGYEQYF TGTGCCAGCAGCTTAAGCGGCGCGGGCTACGAGCAGTACTTC
TRBJ1-4 TRBD1 TRBV5-1 . CASSRTGTTNEKLFF TGCGCCAGCAGCCGGACAGGGACAACTAATGAAAAACTGTTTTTT
TRBJ1-1 . TRBV6-5 . CASSRDSNTEAFF TGTGCCAGCAGTAGAGACAGCAACACTGAAGCTTTCTTT
TRBJ2-1 TRBD2 TRBV11-2 . CASSRRLAGGPGYNEQFF TGTGCCAGCAGCCGACGACTAGCGGGAGGGCCTGGGTACAATGAGCAGTTCTTC
TRBJ2-3 TRBD2 TRBV9 . CASSVGGPSGGPTDTQYF TGTGCCAGCAGCGTAGGAGGGCCCAGCGGGGGCCCCACAGATACGCAGTATTTT
TRBJ2-2 TRBD2 TRBV5-1 . CASSPLAGGTNTGELFF TGCGCCAGCAGCCCTCTAGCGGGAGGCACGAACACCGGGGAGCTGTTTTTT
TRBJ2-3 . TRBV5-1 . CASSGGGGGTDTQYF TGCGCCAGCTCAGGAGGGGGCGGAGGCACAGATACGCAGTATTTT
TRBJ2-2 . TRBV4-3 . CASSRNRNTGELFF TGCGCCAGCAGCCGTAACAGAAACACCGGGGAGCTGTTTTTT
TRBJ2-3 TRBD2 TRBV5-1 few CASSWGTSGIVTDTQYF TGCGCCAGCAGCTGGGGGACTAGCGGGATAGTCACAGATACGCAGTATTTT
TRBJ2-5 . TRBV4-2 . CASSQVSGSRETQYF TGTGCCAGCAGCCAAGTATCCGGGAGCCGAGAGACCCAGTACTTC
TRBJ2-7 . TRBV6-5 . CASSYYGSEQYF TGTGCCAGCAGTTATTACGGGAGCGAGCAGTACTTC
TRBJ2-1 TRBD2 TRBV7-9 . CASSPGTSGHNEQFF TGTGCCAGCAGCCCCGGGACTAGCGGCCACAATGAGCAGTTCTTC
TRBJ1-2 . TRBV2 . CASRSVGRDYGYTF TGTGCCAGCAGATCAGTGGGCAGGGACTATGGCTACACCTTC
TRBJ2-7 TRBD2 TRBV5-4 . CASREGGSVTGEQYF TGTGCCAGCAGAGAGGGCGGGAGTGTAACGGGCGAGCAGTACTTC
TRBJ1-2 TRBD1 TRBV10-3 . CAISDSTGVAYGYTF TGTGCCATCAGTGATTCGACAGGGGTCGCCTATGGCTACACCTTC
TRBJ1-3 . TRBV29-1 . CSVGSGTTLDGGNTIYF TGCAGCGTAGGTTCCGGGACAACGTTGGATGGTGGAAACACCATATATTTT
TRBJ2-1 TRBD2 TRBV6-6 . CASSYRTSSYNEQFF TGTGCCAGCAGTTACCGGACTAGTAGTTACAATGAGCAGTTCTTC
TRBJ2-3 . TRBV28 . CASYPSPFPADTQYF TGTGCCAGCTACCCGAGCCCCTTCCCCGCGGATACGCAGTATTTT
TRBJ2-5 TRBD2 TRBV28 . CASSRTGLDQTQYF TGTGCCAGCAGTCGCACAGGACTAGACCAGACCCAGTACTTC
TRBJ1-5 . TRBV7-2 . CASSLDRDSNQPQHF TGTGCCAGCAGCTTAGACAGGGATAGCAATCAGCCCCAGCATTTT
TRBJ1-4 . TRBV2 . CASSASRDEKLFF TGTGCCAGCAGCGCCTCCCGGGATGAAAAACTGTTTTTT
TRBJ2-5 . TRBV27 . CASRSQVPETQYF TGTGCCAGCAGGTCCCAGGTTCCAGAGACCCAGTACTTC